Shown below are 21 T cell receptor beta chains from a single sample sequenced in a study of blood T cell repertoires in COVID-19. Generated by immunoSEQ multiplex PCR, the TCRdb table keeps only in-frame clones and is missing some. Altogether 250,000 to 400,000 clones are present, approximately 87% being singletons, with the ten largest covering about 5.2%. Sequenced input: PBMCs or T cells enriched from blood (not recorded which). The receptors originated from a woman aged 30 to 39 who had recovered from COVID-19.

The CDR3 spells CASWTTKSQETQYF. The CDR3 region has the DNA TGTGCCAGTTGGACAACAAAGTCGCAAGAGACCCAGTACTTC. V usage is TRBV2 and J usage is TRBJ2-5; tentatively, D is TRBD1 (5 bases). This CDR3 is built from 14 residues. Trimming cost V 9 bases and J 2 bases, with 16 bases left between them. Germline V CDR1 and CDR2: SNHLY, FYNNEI.

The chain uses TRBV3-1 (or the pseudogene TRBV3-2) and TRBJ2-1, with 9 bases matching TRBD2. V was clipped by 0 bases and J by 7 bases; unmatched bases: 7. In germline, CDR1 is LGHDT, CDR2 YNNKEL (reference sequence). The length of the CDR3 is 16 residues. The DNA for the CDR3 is TGTGCCAGCAGCCAAGATAGCGGGGGAGGTAGGAATGAGCAGTTCTTC. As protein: CASSQDSGGGRNEQFF.

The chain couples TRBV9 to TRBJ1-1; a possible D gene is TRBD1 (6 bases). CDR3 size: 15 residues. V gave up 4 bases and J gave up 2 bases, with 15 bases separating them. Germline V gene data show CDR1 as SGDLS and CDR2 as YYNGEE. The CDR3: CASSTRDNRNTEAFF. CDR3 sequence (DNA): TGTGCCAGCAGCACCCGGGACAACCGAAACACTGAAGCTTTCTTT.

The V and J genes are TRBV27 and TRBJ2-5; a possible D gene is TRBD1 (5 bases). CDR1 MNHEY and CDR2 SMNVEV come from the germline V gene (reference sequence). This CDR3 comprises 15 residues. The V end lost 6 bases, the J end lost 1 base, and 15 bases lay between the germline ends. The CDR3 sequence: CASRPPGRAQETQYF. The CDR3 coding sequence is TGTGCCAGCAGACCGCCGGGCAGGGCCCAAGAGACCCAGTACTTC.

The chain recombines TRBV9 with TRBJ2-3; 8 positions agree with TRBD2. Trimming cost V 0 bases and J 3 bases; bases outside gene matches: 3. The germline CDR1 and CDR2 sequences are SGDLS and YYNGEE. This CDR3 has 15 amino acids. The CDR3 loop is CASSVASGGTDTQYF. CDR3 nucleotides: TGTGCCAGCAGCGTAGCCAGCGGGGGAACAGATACGCAGTATTTT.

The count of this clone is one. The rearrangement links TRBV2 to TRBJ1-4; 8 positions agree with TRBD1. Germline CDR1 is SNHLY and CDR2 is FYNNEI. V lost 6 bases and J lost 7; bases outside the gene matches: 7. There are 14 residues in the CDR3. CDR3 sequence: CASRTDRAVEKLFF. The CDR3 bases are TGTGCCAGCAGGACGGACAGGGCCGTTGAAAAACTGTTTTTT.

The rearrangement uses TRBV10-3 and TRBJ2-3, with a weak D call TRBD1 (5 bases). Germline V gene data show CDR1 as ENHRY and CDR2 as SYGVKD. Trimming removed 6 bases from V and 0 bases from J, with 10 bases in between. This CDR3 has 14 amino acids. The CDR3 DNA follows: TGTGCCATCAGGCCCAGGGCAAGCACAGATACGCAGTATTTT. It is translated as CAIRPRASTDTQYF.

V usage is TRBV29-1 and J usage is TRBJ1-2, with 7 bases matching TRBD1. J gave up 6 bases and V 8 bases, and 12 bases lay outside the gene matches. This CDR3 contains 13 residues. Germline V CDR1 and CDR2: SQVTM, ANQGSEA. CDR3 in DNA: TGCAGCTCCCGGGACAGCGAGGGTCATGGCTACACCTTC. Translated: CSSRDSEGHGYTF.

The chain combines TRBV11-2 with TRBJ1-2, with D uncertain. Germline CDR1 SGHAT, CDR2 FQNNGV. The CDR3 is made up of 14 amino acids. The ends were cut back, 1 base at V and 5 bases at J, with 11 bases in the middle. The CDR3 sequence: CASSLGRSYYGYTF. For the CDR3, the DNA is TGTGCCAGCAGCTTAGGTCGCAGTTATTATGGCTACACCTTC.

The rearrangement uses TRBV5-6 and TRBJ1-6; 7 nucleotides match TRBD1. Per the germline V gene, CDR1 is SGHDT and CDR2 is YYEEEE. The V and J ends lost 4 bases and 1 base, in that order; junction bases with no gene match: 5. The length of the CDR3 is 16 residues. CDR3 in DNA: TGTGCCAGCAGCCTTCAGGGGGTTTCCTATAATTCACCCCTCCACTTT. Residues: CASSLQGVSYNSPLHF. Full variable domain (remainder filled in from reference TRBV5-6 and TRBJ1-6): DAGVTQSPTHLIKTRGQQVTLRCSPKSGHDTVSWYQQALGQGPQFIFQYYEEEERQRGNFPDRFSGHQFPNYSSELNVNALLLGDSALYLCASSLQGVSYNSPLHFGNGTRLTVT.

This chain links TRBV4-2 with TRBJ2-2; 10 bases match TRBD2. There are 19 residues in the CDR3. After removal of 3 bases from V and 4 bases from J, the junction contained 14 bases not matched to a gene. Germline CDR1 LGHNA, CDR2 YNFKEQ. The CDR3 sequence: CASSQEPLILAGVTGELFF. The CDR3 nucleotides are TGTGCCAGCAGCCAGGAGCCTCTAATCCTAGCGGGGGTCACCGGGGAGCTGTTTTTT.

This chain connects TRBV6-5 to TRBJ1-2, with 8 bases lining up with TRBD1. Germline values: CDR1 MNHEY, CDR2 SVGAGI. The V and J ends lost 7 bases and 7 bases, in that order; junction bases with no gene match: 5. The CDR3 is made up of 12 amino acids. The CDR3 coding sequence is TGTGCCAGCACCACAGGGGGGTTTGGCTACACCTTC. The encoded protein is CASTTGGFGYTF.

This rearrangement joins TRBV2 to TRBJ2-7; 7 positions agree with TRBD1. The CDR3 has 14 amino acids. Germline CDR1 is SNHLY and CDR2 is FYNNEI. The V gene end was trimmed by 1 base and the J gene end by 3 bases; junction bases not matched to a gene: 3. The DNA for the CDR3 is TGTGCCAGCAGTGAAGAGGGGGCGGTCTACGAGCAGTACTTC. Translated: CASSEEGAVYEQYF.

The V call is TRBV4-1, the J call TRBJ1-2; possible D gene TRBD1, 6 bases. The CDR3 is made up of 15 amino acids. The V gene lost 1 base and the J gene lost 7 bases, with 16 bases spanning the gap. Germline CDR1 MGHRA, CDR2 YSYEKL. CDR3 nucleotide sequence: TGCGCCAGCAGCCAAGTGGCAGGGGAAGAGTTTGGCTACACCTTC. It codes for CASSQVAGEEFGYTF.

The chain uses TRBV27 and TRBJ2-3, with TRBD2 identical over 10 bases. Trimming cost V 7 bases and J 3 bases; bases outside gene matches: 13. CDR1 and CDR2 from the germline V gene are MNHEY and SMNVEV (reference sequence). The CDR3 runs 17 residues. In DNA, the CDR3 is TGTGCCAGCACCCCCCGTACTAGCGGGGCTATAACAGATACGCAGTATTTT. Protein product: CASTPRTSGAITDTQYF.

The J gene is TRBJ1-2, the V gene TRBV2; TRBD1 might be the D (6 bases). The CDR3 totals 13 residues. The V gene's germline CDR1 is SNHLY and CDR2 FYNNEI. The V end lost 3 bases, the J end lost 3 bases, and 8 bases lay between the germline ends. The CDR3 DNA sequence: TGTGCCAGCAGTGAGGACAGTGACTATGGCTACACCTTC. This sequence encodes CASSEDSDYGYTF.

The CDR3 sequence is CASTPGLATDTQYF. The CDR3 DNA is TGTGCCAGCACCCCGGGACTAGCGACAGATACGCAGTATTTT. V usage is TRBV7-8 and J usage is TRBJ2-3; 10 nucleotides match TRBD2. J lost 3 bases, V lost 7 bases, and 4 bases had no gene match. Germline CDR1 is SGHVS and CDR2 is FQNEAQ. CDR3 size: 14 residues.

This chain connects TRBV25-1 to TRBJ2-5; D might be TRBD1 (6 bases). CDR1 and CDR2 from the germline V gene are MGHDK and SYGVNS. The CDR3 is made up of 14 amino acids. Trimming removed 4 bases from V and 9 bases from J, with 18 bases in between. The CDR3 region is CASSARTARGPQYF. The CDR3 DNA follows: TGTGCCAGCAGTGCGAGGACAGCCCGTGGACCCCAGTACTTC.

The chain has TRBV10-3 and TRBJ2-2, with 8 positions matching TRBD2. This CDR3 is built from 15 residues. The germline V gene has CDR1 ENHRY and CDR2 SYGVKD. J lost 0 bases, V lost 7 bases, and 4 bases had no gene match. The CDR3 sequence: CAITGGPPNTGELFF. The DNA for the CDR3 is TGTGCCATCACGGGGGGGCCTCCGAACACCGGGGAGCTGTTTTTT.

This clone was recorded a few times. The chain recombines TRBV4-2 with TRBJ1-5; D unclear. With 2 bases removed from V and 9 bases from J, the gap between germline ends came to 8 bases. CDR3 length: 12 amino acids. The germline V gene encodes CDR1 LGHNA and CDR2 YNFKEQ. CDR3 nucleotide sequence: TGTGCCAGCAGCCAAACGGGAGGGCCCCAGCATTTT. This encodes CASSQTGGPQHF.

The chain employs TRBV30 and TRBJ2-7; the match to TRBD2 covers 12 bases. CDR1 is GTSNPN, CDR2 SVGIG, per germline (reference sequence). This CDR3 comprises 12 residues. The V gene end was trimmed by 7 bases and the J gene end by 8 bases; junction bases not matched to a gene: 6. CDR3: CALLTSGGQQYF. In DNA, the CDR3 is TGTGCCTTGCTAACTAGCGGGGGGCAGCAGTACTTC.